The present T cell receptor (beta chain) was sequenced within a study of blood T cell repertoires in COVID-19. Study overall: Material from acute and convalescent COVID-19 was sourced from the United States, Italy and Spain. T cells, B-cell-depleted T cells, or PBMCs provided the cDNA or gDNA that served as material.

Per the original data handling: Using reference gene primer amplification, nucleated cell counts were estimated. The repertoire was sequenced with immunoSEQ multiplex PCR; TCRdb's copy has only in-frame clones and lacks some. V and J calls plus clone size are reproduced from that table; the DNA served to infer D and trimming. Counted here are 15,000 to 20,000 clones, more than 85% occurring once; the ten biggest clones make up 4.5% to 7%. Per germline, CDR1 MNHEY and CDR2 SMNVEV (reference sequence). The CDR3 runs 15 residues. Trimming removed 2 bases at V and 2 bases at J, with 13 bases between. V and J are TRBV27 and TRBJ2-7; D is perhaps TRBD1 (5 bases). Sequencing was carried out using peripheral blood. The TCR sequence derives from a human donor in a cohort sampled during active COVID-19. CDR3 protein: CASSLRQGGAYEQYF. CDR3 nucleotides: TGTGCCAGCAGTTTACGTCAGGGTGGCGCCTACGAGCAGTACTTC.